The T cell receptor beta chain described here comes from a study of blood T cell repertoires in COVID-19. Overall study: Whether acute or convalescent, the COVID-19 samples came from the United States, Italy and Spain. The analysed material was cDNA or gDNA that came from T cells, B-cell-depleted T cells, or PBMCs.

Only in-frame clones appear in the TCRdb table, and some are missing; sequencing was by immunoSEQ multiplex PCR. The sample lists roughly 110,000 clones, roughly two thirds occurring once. Sequenced material: peripheral blood. This receptor was obtained from a human donor with acute or convalescent COVID-19. The donor label of this sample is uncertain.

CDR3 sequence: CAVQVGYEQYF. The DNA of the CDR3 is TGTGCCGTACAGGTGGGCTACGAGCAGTACTTC. The chain couples TRBV19 to TRBJ2-7; TRBD1 might be the D (5 bases). The CDR3 totals 11 residues. Trimming removed 11 bases at V and 3 bases at J, with 11 bases between. From germline, CDR1 is LNHDA and CDR2 SQIVND (reference sequence).